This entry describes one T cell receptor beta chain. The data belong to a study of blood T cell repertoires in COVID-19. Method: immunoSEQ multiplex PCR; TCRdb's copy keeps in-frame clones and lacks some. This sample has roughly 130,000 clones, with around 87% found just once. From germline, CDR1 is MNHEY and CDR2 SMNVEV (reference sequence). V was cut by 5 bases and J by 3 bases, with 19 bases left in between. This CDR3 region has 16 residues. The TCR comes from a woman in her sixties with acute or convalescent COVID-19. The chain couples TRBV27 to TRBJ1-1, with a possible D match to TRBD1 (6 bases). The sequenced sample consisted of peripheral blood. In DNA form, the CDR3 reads TGTGCCAGCAGTCTTTTGGGCTTAGGGGGGGACACTGAAGCTTTCTTT. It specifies CASSLLGLGGDTEAFF.